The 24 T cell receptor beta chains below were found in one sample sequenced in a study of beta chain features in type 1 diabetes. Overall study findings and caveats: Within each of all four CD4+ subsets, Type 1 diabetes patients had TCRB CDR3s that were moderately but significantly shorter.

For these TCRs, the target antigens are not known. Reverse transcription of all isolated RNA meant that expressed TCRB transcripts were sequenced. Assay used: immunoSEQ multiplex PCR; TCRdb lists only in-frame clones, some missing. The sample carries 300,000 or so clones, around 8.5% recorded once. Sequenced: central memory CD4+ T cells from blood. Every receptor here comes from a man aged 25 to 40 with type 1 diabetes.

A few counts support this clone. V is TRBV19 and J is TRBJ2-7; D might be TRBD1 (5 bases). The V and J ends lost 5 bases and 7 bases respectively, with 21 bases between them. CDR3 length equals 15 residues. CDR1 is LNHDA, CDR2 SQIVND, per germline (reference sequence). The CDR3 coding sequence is TGTGCCAGTAGTGATGTCGGACATAGGAAAGGGGAGCAGTACTTC. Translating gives CASSDVGHRKGEQYF. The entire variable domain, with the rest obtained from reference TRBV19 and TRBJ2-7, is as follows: DGGITQSPKYLFRKEGQNVTLSCEQNLNHDAMYWYRQDPGQGLRLIYYSQIVNDFQKGDIAEGYSVSREKKESFPLTVTSAQKNPTAFYLCASSDVGHRKGEQYFGPGTRLTVT.

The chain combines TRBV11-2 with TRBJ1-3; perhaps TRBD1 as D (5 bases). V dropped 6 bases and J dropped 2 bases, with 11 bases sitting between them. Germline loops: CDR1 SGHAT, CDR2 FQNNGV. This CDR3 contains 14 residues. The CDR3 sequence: CASRSGTAGNTIYF. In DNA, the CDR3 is TGTGCCAGCAGGTCCGGGACGGCTGGAAACACCATATATTTT. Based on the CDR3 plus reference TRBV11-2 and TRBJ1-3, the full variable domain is EAGVAQSPRYKIIEKRQSVAFWCNPISGHATLYWYQQILGQGPKLLIQFQNNGVVDDSQLPKDRFSAERLKGVDSTLKIQPAKLEDSAVYLCASRSGTAGNTIYFGEGSWLTVV.

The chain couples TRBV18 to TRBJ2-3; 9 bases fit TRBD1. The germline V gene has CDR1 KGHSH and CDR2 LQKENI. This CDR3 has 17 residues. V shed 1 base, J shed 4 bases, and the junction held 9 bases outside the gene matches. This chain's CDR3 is CASSPRFTGQGSDTQYF. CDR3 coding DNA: TGTGCCAGCTCACCACGATTCACGGGACAGGGATCAGATACGCAGTATTTT.

CDR3 nucleotides: TGTGCCAGCAGCGGGGGGGGTGTTCCAGATACGCAGTATTTT. Its translation: CASSGGGVPDTQYF. The genes are TRBV27 and TRBJ2-3; TRBD2 matches at 8 bases. V was clipped by 6 bases and J by 4 bases; unmatched bases: 6. The CDR3 totals 14 residues. Germline CDR1 reads MNHEY; CDR2 reads SMNVEV (reference sequence).

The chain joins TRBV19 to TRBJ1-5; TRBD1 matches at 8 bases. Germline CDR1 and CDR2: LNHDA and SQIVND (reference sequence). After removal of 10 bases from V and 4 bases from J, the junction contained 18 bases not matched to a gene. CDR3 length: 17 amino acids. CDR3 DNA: TGTGCCACCCTCGCAAATACAGGGGGTGGGGGAAATCAGCCCCAGCATTTT. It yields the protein CATLANTGGGGNQPQHF.

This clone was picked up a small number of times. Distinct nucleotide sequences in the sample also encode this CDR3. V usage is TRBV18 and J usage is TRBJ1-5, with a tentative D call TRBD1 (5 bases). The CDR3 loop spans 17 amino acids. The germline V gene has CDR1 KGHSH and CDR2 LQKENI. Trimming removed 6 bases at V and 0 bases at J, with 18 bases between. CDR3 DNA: TGTGCCAGCTCGCGGGGAACAGGCGGGACTAGCAATCAGCCCCAGCATTTT. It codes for CASSRGTGGTSNQPQHF.

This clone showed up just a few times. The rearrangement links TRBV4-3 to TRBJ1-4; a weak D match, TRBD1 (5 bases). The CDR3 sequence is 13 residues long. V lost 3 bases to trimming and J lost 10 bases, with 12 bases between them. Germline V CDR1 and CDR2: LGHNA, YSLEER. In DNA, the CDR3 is TGCGCCAGCAGCCAGGAGACAGTGGGAAAACTGTTTTTT. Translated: CASSQETVGKLFF.

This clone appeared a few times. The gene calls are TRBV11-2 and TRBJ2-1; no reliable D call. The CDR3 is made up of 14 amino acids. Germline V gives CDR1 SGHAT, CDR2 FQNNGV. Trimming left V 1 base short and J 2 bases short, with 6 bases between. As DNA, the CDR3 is TGTGCCAGCAGCTTAGGGATTGCCTACAATGAGCAGTTCTTC. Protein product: CASSLGIAYNEQFF.

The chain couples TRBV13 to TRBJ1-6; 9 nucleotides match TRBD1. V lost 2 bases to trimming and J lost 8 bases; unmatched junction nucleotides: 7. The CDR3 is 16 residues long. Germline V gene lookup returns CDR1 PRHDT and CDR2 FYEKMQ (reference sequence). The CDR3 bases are TGTGCCAGCAGCTTACGACAGGGGGGTTGGGATTCACCCCTCCACTTT. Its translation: CASSLRQGGWDSPLHF.

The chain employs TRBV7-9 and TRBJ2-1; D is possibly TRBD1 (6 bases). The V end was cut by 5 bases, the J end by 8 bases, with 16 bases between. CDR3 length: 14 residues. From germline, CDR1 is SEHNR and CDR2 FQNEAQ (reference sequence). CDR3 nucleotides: TGTGCCAGCAGCCCTGGACAGACTGCTGATGAGCAGTTCTTC. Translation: CASSPGQTADEQFF.

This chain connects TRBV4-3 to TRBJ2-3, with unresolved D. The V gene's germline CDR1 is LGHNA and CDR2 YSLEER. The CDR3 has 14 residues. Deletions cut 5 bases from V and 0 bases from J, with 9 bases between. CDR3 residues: CASSSAASTDTQYF. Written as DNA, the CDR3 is TGCGCCAGCAGCTCCGCCGCAAGCACAGATACGCAGTATTTT.

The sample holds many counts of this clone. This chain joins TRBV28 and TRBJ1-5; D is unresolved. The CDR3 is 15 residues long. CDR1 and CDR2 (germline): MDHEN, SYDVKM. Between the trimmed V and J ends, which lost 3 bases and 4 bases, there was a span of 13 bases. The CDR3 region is CASSFSDSGNQPQHF. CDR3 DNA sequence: TGTGCCAGCAGTTTTTCGGACTCGGGGAATCAGCCCCAGCATTTT.

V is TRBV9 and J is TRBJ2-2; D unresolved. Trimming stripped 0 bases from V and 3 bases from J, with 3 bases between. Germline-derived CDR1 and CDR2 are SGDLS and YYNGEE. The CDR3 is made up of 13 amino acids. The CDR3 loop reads CASSVDDTGELFF. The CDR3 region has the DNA TGTGCCAGCAGCGTAGACGACACCGGGGAGCTGTTTTTT.

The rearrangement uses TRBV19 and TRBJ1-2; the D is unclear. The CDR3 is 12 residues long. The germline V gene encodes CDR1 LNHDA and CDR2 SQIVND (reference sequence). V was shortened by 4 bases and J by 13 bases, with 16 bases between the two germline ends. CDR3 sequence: CASSTPRHSPTF. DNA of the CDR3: TGTGCCAGTAGTACGCCCCGACACAGTCCCACCTTC. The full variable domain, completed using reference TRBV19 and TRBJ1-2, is DGGITQSPKYLFRKEGQNVTLSCEQNLNHDAMYWYRQDPGQGLRLIYYSQIVNDFQKGDIAEGYSVSREKKESFPLTVTSAQKNPTAFYLCASSTPRHSPTFGSGTRLTVV.

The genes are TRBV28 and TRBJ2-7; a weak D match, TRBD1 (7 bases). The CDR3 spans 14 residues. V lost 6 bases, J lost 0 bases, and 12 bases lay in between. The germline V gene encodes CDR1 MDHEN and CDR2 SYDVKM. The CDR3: CASREGALSYEQYF. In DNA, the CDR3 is TGTGCCAGCAGGGAGGGGGCTCTCTCCTACGAGCAGTACTTC.

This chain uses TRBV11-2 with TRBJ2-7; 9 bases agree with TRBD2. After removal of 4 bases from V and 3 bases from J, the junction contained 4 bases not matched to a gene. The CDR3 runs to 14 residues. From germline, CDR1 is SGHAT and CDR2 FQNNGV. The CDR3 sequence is CASSSGLANYEQYF. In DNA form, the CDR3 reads TGTGCCAGCAGCTCCGGACTAGCGAACTACGAGCAGTACTTC.

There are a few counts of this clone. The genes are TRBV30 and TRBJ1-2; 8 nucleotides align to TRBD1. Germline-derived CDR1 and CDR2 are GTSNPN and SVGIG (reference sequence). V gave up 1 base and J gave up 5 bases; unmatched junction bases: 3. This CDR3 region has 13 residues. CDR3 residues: CAWSENRGYGYTF. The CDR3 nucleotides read TGTGCCTGGAGTGAAAACAGGGGGTATGGCTACACCTTC. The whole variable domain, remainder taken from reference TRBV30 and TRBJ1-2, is SQTIHQWPATLVQPVGSPLSLECTVEGTSNPNLYWYRQAAGRGLQLLFYSVGIGQISSEVPQNLSASRPQDRQFILSSKKLLLSDSGFYLCAWSENRGYGYTFGSGTRLTVV.

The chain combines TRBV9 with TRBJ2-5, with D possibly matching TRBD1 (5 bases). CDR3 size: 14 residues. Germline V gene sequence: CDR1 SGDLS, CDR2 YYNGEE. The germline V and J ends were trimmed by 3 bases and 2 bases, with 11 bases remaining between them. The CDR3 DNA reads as TGTGCCAGCAGCGCGACAGTGAAGCAAGAGACCCAGTACTTC. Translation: CASSATVKQETQYF.

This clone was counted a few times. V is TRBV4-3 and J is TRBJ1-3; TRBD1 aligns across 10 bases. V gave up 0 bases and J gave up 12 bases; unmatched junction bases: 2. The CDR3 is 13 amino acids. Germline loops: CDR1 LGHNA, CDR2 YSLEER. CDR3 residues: CASSQETGGFIYF. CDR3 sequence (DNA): TGCGCCAGCAGCCAAGAGACAGGGGGCTTCATATATTTT.

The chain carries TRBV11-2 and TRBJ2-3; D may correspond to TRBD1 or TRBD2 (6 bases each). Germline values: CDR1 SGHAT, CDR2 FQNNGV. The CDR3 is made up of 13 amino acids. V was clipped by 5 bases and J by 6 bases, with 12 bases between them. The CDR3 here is CASSLGGRDTQYF. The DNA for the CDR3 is TGTGCCAGCAGCCTTGGGGGGCGGGATACGCAGTATTTT. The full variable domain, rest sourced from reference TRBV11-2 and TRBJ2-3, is EAGVAQSPRYKIIEKRQSVAFWCNPISGHATLYWYQQILGQGPKLLIQFQNNGVVDDSQLPKDRFSAERLKGVDSTLKIQPAKLEDSAVYLCASSLGGRDTQYFGPGTRLTVL.

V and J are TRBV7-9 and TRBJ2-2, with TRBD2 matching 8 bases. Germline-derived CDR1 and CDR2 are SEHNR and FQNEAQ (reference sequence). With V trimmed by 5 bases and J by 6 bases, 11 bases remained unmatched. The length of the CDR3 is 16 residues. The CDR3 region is CASSVSGKEKPGELFF. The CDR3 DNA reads TGTGCCAGCAGCGTTAGCGGGAAGGAAAAGCCCGGGGAGCTGTTTTTT.

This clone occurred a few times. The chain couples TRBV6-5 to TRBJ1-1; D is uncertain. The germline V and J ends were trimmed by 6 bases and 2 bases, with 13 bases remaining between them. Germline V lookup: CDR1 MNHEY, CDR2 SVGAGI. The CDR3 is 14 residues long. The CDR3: CASRTLSANTEAFF. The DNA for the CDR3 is TGTGCCAGCAGGACCCTGTCGGCCAACACTGAAGCTTTCTTT.

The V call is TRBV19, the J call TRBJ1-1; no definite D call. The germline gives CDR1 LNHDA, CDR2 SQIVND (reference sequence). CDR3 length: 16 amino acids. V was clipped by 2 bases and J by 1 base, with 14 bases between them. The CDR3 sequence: CASSIPQTRPNTEAFF. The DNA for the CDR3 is TGTGCCAGTAGTATACCGCAGACGAGACCGAACACTGAAGCTTTCTTT.

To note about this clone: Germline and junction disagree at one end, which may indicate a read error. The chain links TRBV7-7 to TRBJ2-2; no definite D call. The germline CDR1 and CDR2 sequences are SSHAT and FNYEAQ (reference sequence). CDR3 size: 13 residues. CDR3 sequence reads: CASSPRATGELFF. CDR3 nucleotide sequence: TGTGCTAGCAGCCCCCGAGCCACCGGGGAGCTGTTTTTT.